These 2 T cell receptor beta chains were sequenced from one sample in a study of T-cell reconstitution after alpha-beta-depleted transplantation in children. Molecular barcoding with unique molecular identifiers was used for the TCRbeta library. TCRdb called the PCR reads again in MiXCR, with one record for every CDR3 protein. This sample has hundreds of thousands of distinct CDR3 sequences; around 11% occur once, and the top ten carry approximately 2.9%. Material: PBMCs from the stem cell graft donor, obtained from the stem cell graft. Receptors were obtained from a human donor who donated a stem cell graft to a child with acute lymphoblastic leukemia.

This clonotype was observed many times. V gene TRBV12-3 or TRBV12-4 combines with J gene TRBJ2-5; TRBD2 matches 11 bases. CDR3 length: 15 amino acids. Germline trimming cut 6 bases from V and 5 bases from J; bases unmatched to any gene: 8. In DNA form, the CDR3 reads TGTGCCAGCAGGTCATCTAGCGGGAGGCCGGAGACCCAGTACTTC. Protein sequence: CASRSSSGRPETQYF.

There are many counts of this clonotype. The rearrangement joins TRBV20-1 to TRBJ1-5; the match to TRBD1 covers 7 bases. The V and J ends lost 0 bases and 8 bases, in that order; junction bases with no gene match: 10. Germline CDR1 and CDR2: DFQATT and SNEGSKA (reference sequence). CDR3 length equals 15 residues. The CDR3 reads CSARDFKGAPEPQHF. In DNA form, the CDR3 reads TGCAGTGCTAGAGATTTTAAGGGGGCCCCGGAGCCCCAGCATTTT.